These 13 T cell receptor beta chains were sequenced from one sample in a study of Ad26.COV2.S vaccination and SARS-CoV-2 variants. Here immunoSEQ multiplex PCR was the method, and the copy in TCRdb shows in-frame clones only, minus some. Of hundreds of thousands of clones listed, around 86% are singletons. The sample's treatment: 19 received Ad26.COV2.S at low or high dose, single or two shots; roughly five received placebo; per-sample allocation not given. Sampling took place 63 days after the first vaccine or placebo injection. Sequenced material: peripheral blood, taken in a trial of Ad26.COV2.S vaccine versus placebo. The receptors were gathered from a person aged 18-65 years who received the Ad26.COV2.S COVID-19 vaccine or a placebo.

This chain joins TRBV27 and TRBJ2-1; D perhaps matches TRBD1 (5 bases). The CDR3 is 17 amino acids. CDR1 is MNHEY, CDR2 SMNVEV, per germline (reference sequence). Trimming removed 1 base at V and 5 bases at J, with 18 bases between. CDR3 nucleotide sequence: TGTGCCAGCAGTTTATATGCAGGGATAGCCTTCGACAATGAGCAGTTCTTC. It encodes CASSLYAGIAFDNEQFF.

The V call is TRBV30, the J call TRBJ1-2; weak D call: TRBD1 (5 bases). CDR3 size: 15 residues. Trimming cost V 0 bases and J 1 base, with 12 bases left between them. Germline assignment: CDR1 GTSNPN and CDR2 SVGIG (reference sequence). The CDR3 here is CAWSVLGGFNYGYTF. The DNA for the CDR3 is TGTGCCTGGAGTGTACTTGGGGGATTTAACTATGGCTACACCTTC. Filled out from reference TRBV30 and TRBJ1-2, the complete variable domain reads SQTIHQWPATLVQPVGSPLSLECTVEGTSNPNLYWYRQAAGRGLQLLFYSVGIGQISSEVPQNLSASRPQDRQFILSSKKLLLSDSGFYLCAWSVLGGFNYGYTFGSGTRLTVV.

The chain combines TRBV5-6 with TRBJ1-3; possibly TRBD1 for D (5 bases). The V gene lost 7 bases and the J gene lost 7 bases, with 21 bases spanning the gap. From germline, CDR1 is SGHDT and CDR2 YYEEEE. This CDR3 is built from 15 residues. The CDR3 reads CASLAGPALSNTIYF. CDR3 DNA sequence: TGTGCCAGCCTGGCAGGGCCCGCTCTTAGCAACACCATATATTTT.

This clone appeared a single time. This chain links TRBV6-5 with TRBJ1-2; possibly TRBD1 for D (5 bases). From germline, CDR1 is MNHEY and CDR2 SVGAGI. The CDR3 spans 15 residues. The V and J ends lost 2 bases and 2 bases respectively, with 12 bases between them. The CDR3 nucleotides read TGTGCCAGCAGTTACGGAGCGGAGGGGAACTATGGCTACACCTTC. Amino acid sequence: CASSYGAEGNYGYTF.

CDR3 nucleotides: TGTGCCAGCAGTTTCCCAGCGGGGGGCACGGACAATGAGCAGTTCTTC. This encodes CASSFPAGGTDNEQFF. The rearrangement uses TRBV6-2 or TRBV6-3 and TRBJ2-1; 9 bases align to TRBD2. Germline lookup yields CDR1 MNHEY and CDR2 SVGEGT. Losses at the gene ends were 4 bases for V and 5 bases for J; bases not matched to a gene: 9. The CDR3 length is 16 residues.

This clone was counted once. The chain employs TRBV9 and TRBJ2-2; a weak D match, TRBD1 (6 bases). From germline, CDR1 is SGDLS and CDR2 YYNGEE. Trimming removed 0 bases at V and 5 bases at J, with 14 bases between. The CDR3 length is 16 residues. This CDR3 reads CASSVAGQRRTGELFF. DNA for the CDR3: TGTGCCAGCAGCGTAGCTGGACAGCGGAGGACCGGGGAGCTGTTTTTT. Looking up the rest from reference TRBV9 and TRBJ2-2 gives the full variable domain: DSGVTQTPKHLITATGQRVTLRCSPRSGDLSVYWYQQSLDQGLQFLIQYYNGEERAKGNILERFSAQQFPDLHSELNLSSLELGDSALYFCASSVAGQRRTGELFFGEGSRLTVL.

This chain uses TRBV12-5 with TRBJ2-3, with TRBD2 matching over 14 bases. J gave up 5 bases and V 5 bases, and 6 bases lay outside the gene matches. CDR1 and CDR2 from the germline V gene are LGHNT and FRNRAP. This CDR3 has 16 residues. The CDR3 nucleotides read TGTGCTAGTGGTACGGGACTAGCGGGGGATGGAGATACGCAGTATTTT. This translates into CASGTGLAGDGDTQYF.

V and J are TRBV5-1 and TRBJ2-1, with 8 bases fitting TRBD2. V gave up 2 bases and J gave up 2 bases; unmatched junction bases: 3. This CDR3 contains 15 residues. The V gene's germline CDR1 is SGHRS and CDR2 YFSETQ. This chain's CDR3 is CASSLLSGAYNEQFF. The CDR3 bases are TGCGCCAGCAGCTTACTTAGCGGGGCCTACAATGAGCAGTTCTTC. The full variable domain, with the rest looked up from reference TRBV5-1 and TRBJ2-1, is KAGVTQTPRYLIKTRGQQVTLSCSPISGHRSVSWYQQTPGQGLQFLFEYFSETQRNKGNFPGRFSGRQFSNSRSEMNVSTLELGDSALYLCASSLLSGAYNEQFFGPGTRLTVL.

This chain connects TRBV3-1 (or the pseudogene TRBV3-2) to TRBJ2-7; 11 bases agree with TRBD2. CDR1 is LGHDT and CDR2 is YNNKEL in the germline V gene (reference sequence). Losses at the gene ends were 0 bases for V and 7 bases for J; bases not matched to a gene: 8. CDR3 length: 16 residues. CDR3 DNA: TGTGCCAGCAGCCAAGATGATAGCGGGGGGGCGGAAGAGCAGTACTTC. Translation gives CASSQDDSGGAEEQYF.

The chain recombines TRBV6-5 with TRBJ2-7, with D unclear. Trimming took 6 bases from V and 3 from J, leaving 15 bases between them. Germline values: CDR1 MNHEY, CDR2 SVGAGI. The CDR3 extends over 14 amino acids. This CDR3 reads CASRPQLGYYEQYF. The CDR3 DNA is TGTGCCAGCAGGCCCCAGTTAGGGTACTACGAGCAGTACTTC.

The rearrangement links TRBV15 to TRBJ1-5, with a possible D match to TRBD1 (6 bases). This CDR3 is built from 13 residues. Deletions cut 3 bases from V and 9 bases from J, with 12 bases between. The germline gives CDR1 LNHNV, CDR2 YYDKDF (reference sequence). CDR3 region: CATSSDRSRPQHF. DNA of the CDR3: TGTGCCACCAGCAGTGACAGGTCAAGGCCCCAGCATTTT.

The V gene is TRBV7-3, the J gene TRBJ2-1, with 11 bases aligning to TRBD2. The CDR3 runs to 15 residues. In germline, CDR1 is SGHTA, CDR2 FQGTGA. The junction had 7 bases not matched to a gene; V was cut back by 4 bases and J by 8 bases. The CDR3 loop is CASSSLAGGGYEQFF. In DNA, the CDR3 is TGTGCCAGCAGCTCCCTAGCGGGGGGAGGGTATGAGCAGTTCTTC.

CDR3 in DNA: TGTGCCAGCGGACGGGGCCCTCCATTTGGCTACACCTTC. Translation: CASGRGPPFGYTF. The chain combines TRBV14 with TRBJ1-2, with D possibly matching TRBD1 (5 bases). The CDR3 runs to 13 residues. Germline CDR1 is SGHDN and CDR2 is FVKESK. The germline V and J ends were trimmed by 8 bases and 7 bases, with 17 bases remaining between them. Combining the CDR3 with reference TRBV14 and TRBJ1-2 gives the whole variable domain EAGVTQFPSHSVIEKGQTVTLRCDPISGHDNLYWYRRVMGKEIKFLLHFVKESKQDESGMPNNRFLAERTGGTYSTLKVQPAELEDSGVYFCASGRGPPFGYTFGSGTRLTVV.